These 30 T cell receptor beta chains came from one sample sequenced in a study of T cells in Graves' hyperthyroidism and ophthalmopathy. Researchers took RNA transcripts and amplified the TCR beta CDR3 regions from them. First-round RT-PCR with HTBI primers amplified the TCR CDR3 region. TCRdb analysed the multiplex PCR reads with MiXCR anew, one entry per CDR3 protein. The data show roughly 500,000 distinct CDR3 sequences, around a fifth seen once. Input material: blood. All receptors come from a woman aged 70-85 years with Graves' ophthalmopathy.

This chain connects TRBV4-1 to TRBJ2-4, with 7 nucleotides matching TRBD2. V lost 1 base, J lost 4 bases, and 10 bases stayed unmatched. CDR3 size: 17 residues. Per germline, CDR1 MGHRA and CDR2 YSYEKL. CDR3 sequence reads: CASSQGGGDYGKNIQYF. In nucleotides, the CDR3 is TGCGCCAGCAGCCAAGGGGGAGGGGACTACGGAAAAAACATTCAGTACTTC.

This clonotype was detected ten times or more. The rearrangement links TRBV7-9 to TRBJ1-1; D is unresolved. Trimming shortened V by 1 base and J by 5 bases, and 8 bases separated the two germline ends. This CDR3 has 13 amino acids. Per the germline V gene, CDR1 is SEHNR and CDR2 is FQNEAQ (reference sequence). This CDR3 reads CASSLVAVTEAFF. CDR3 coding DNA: TGTGCCAGCAGCTTAGTAGCCGTGACTGAAGCTTTCTTT.

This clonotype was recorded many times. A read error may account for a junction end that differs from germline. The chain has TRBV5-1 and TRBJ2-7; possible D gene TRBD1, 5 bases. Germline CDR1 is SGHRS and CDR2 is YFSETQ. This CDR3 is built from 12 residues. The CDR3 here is CASSLLGDEQYF. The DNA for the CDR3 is TGTGCCAGCAGTTTGTTAGGGGATGAGCAGTACTTC. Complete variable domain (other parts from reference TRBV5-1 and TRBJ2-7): KAGVTQTPRYLIKTRGQQVTLSCSPISGHRSVSWYQQTPGQGLQFLFEYFSETQRNKGNFPGRFSGRQFSNSRSEMNVSTLELGDSALYLCASSLLGDEQYFGPGTRLTVT.

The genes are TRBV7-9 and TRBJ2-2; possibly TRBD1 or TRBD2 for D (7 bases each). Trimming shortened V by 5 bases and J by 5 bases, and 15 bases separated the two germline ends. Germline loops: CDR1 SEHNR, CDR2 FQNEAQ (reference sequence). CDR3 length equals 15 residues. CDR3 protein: CASSLTGRETGELFF. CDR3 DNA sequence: TGTGCCAGCAGCCTGACAGGGAGGGAGACCGGGGAGCTGTTTTTT.

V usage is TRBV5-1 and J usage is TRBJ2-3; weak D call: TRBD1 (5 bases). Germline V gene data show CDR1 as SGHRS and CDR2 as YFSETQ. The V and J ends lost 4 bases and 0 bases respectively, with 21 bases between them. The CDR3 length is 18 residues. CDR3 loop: CASSHDLPGHSSTDTQYF. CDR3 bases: TGCGCCAGCAGCCACGACCTTCCAGGACACTCGAGCACAGATACGCAGTATTTT.

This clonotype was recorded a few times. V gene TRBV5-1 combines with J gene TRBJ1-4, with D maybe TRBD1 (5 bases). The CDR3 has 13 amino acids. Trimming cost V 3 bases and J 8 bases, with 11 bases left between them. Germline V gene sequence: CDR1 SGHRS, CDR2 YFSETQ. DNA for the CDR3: TGCGCCAGCAGCTGGCAGGGAGAGGAAAAACTGTTTTTT. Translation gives CASSWQGEEKLFF.

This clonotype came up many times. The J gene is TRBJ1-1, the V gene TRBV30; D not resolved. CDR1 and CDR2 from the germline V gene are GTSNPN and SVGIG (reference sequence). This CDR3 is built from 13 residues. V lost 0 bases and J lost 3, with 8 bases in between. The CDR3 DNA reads TGTGCCTGGAGTGTAGGGCGAGACACTGAAGCTTTCTTT. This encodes CAWSVGRDTEAFF.

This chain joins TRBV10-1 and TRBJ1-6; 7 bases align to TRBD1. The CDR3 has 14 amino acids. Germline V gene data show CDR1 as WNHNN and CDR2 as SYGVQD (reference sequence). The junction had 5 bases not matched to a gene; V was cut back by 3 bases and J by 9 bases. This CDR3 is CASSEQGLRSPLHF. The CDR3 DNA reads TGCGCCAGCAGTGAACAGGGGCTGCGTTCACCCCTCCACTTT.

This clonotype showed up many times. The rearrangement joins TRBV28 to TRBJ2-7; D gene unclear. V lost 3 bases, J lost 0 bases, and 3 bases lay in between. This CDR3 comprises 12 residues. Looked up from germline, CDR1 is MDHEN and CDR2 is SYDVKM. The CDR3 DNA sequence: TGTGCCAGCAGTTTTGCCTCCTACGAGCAGTACTTC. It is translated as CASSFASYEQYF.

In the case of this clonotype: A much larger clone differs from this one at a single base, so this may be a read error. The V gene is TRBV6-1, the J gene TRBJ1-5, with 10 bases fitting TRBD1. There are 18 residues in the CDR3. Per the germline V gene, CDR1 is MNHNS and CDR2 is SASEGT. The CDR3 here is CASRGRDRGEGSNQPRHF. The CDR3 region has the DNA TGTGCCAGCAGAGGCCGGGACAGGGGAGAAGGAAGCAATCAGCCCCGGCATTTT.

This CDR3 reads CASSQDQGLAGKQFF. DNA for the CDR3: TGTGCCAGCAGCCAAGATCAAGGACTAGCGGGGAAGCAGTTCTTC. The V gene is TRBV14, the J gene TRBJ2-1, with 12 bases fitting TRBD2. This CDR3 is built from 15 residues. The junction had 5 bases not matched to a gene; V was cut back by 0 bases and J by 11 bases. The V gene's germline CDR1 is SGHDN and CDR2 FVKESK.

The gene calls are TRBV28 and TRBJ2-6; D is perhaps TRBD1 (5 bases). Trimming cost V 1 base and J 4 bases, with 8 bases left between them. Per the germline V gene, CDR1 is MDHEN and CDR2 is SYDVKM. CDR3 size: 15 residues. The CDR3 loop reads CASSLSGPGANVLTF. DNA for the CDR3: TGTGCCAGCAGTTTATCAGGGCCCGGGGCCAACGTCCTGACTTTC.

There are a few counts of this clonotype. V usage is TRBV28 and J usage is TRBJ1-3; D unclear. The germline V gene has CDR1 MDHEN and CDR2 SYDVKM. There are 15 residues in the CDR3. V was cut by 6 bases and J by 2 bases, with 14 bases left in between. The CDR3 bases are TGTGCCAGCAGCCCCCCTGAACTCGCTGGAAACACCATATATTTT. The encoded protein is CASSPPELAGNTIYF.

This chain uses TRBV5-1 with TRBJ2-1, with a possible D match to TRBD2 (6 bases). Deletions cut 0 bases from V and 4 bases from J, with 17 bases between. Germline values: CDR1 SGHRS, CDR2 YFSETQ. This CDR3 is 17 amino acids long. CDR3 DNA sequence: TGCGCCAGCAGCTTGGAGGGTAGCGGAACCGTTTACAATGAGCAGTTCTTC. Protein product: CASSLEGSGTVYNEQFF. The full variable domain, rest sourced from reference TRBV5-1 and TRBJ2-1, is KAGVTQTPRYLIKTRGQQVTLSCSPISGHRSVSWYQQTPGQGLQFLFEYFSETQRNKGNFPGRFSGRQFSNSRSEMNVSTLELGDSALYLCASSLEGSGTVYNEQFFGPGTRLTVL.

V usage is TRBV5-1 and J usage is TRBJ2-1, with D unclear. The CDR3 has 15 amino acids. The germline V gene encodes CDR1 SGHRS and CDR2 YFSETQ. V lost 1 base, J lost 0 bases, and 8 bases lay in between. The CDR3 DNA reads TGCGCCAGCAGCTTGCAGGCATTCTCCTACAATGAGCAGTTCTTC. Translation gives CASSLQAFSYNEQFF.

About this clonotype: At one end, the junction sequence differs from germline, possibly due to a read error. The CDR3 nucleotides read TGTGCCAGCAGCTTAGGGCTAGCGGGGAGGAAGCAGTTCTTC. It codes for CASSLGLAGRKQFF. The rearrangement links TRBV12-3 or TRBV12-4 to TRBJ2-1; the match to TRBD2 covers 9 bases. There are 14 residues in the CDR3.

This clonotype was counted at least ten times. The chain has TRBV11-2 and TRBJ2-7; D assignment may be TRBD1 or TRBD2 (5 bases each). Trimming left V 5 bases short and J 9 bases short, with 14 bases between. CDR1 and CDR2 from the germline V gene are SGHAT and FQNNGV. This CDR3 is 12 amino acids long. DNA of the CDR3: TGTGCCAGCAGCCCATCTGGGGCGGGGCAGTACTTC. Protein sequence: CASSPSGAGQYF. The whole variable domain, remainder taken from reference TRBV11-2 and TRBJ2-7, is EAGVAQSPRYKIIEKRQSVAFWCNPISGHATLYWYQQILGQGPKLLIQFQNNGVVDDSQLPKDRFSAERLKGVDSTLKIQPAKLEDSAVYLCASSPSGAGQYFGPGTRLTVT.

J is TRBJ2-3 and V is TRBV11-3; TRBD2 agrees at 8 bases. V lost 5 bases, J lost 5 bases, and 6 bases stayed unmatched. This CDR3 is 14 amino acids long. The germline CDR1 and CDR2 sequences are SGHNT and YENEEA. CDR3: CASSRRGGLDTQYF. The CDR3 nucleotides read TGTGCCAGCAGCCGCCGGGGGGGTCTAGATACGCAGTATTTT.

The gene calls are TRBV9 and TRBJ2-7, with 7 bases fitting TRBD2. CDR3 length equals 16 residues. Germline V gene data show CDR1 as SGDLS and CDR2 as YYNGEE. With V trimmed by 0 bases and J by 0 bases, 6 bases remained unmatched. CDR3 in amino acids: CASSVGPGGPSYEQYF. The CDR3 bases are TGTGCCAGCAGCGTAGGTCCGGGAGGCCCCTCCTACGAGCAGTACTTC.

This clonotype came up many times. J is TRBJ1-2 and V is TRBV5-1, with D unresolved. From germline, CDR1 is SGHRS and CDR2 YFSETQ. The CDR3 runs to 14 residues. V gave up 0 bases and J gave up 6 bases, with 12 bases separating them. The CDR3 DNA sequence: TGCGCCAGCAGCTTGGTCGGCAGGCTCAATGGCTACACCTTC. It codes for CASSLVGRLNGYTF.

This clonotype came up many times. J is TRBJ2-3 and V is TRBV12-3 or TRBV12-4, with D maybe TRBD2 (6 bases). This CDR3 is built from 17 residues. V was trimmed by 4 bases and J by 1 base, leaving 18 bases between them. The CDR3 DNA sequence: TGTGCCAGCAGTTACACCCCCGGGAGTGGGGGCACAGATACGCAGTATTTT. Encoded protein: CASSYTPGSGGTDTQYF.

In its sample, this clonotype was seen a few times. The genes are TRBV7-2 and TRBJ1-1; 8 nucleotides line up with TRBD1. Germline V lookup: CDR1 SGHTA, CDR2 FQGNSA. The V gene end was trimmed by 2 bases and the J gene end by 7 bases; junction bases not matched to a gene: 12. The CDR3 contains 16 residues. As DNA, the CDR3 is TGTGCCAGCAGCTTAAGCCCGACCGGACAGGGTCGTGAAGCTTTCTTT. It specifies CASSLSPTGQGREAFF.

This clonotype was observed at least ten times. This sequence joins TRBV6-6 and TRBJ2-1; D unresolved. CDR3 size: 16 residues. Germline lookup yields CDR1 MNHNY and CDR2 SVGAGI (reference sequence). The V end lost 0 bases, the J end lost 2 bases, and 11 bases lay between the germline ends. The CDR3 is CASSYSLDGAYNEQFF. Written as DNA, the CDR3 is TGTGCCAGCAGTTACTCGCTAGACGGCGCCTACAATGAGCAGTTCTTC.

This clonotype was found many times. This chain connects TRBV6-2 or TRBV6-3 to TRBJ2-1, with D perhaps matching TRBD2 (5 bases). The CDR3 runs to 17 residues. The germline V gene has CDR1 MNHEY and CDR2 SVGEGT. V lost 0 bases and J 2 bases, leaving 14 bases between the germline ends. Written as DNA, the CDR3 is TGTGCCAGCAGTTACTCGAGGGCGGGTAAGCCCTACAATGAGCAGTTCTTC. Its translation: CASSYSRAGKPYNEQFF.

The CDR3 loop reads CASSLVFMGPSSTEAFF. CDR3 DNA sequence: TGCGCCAGCAGCTTGGTTTTCATGGGACCGTCGAGCACTGAAGCTTTCTTT. The V call is TRBV5-1, the J call TRBJ1-1; D is possibly TRBD1 (5 bases). The CDR3 runs to 17 residues. Trimming stripped 0 bases from V and 4 bases from J, with 19 bases between. In germline, CDR1 is SGHRS, CDR2 YFSETQ.

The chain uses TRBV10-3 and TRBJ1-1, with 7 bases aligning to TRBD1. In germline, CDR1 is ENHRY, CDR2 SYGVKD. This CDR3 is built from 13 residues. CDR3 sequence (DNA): TGTGTCACCGGACAGGTTTTGAACACTGAAGCTTTCTTT. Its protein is CVTGQVLNTEAFF.

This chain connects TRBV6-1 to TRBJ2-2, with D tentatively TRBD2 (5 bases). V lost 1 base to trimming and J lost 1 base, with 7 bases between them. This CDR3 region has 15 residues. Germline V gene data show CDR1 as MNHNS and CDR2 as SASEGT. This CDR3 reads CASSEGRWNTGELFF. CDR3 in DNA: TGTGCCAGCAGTGAAGGGAGGTGGAACACCGGGGAGCTGTTTTTT.

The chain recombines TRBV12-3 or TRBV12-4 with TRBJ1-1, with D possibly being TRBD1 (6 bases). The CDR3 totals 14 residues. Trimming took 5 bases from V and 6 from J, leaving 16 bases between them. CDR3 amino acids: CASSPGRDNAEAFF. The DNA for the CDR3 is TGTGCCAGCAGTCCGGGACGGGACAACGCTGAAGCTTTCTTT.

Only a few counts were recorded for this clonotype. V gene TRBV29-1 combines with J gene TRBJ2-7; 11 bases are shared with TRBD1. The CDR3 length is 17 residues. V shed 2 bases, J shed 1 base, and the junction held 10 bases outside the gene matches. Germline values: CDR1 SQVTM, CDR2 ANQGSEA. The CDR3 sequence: CSVERMTGTGGSYEQYF. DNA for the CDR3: TGCAGCGTTGAACGCATGACCGGGACAGGGGGTTCCTACGAGCAGTACTTC.

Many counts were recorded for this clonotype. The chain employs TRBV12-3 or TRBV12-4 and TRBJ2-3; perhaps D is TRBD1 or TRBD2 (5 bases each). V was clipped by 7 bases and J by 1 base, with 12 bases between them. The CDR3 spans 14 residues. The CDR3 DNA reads TGTGCCAGCAACGTAGGGACCGGCACAGATACGCAGTATTTT. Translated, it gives CASNVGTGTDTQYF.